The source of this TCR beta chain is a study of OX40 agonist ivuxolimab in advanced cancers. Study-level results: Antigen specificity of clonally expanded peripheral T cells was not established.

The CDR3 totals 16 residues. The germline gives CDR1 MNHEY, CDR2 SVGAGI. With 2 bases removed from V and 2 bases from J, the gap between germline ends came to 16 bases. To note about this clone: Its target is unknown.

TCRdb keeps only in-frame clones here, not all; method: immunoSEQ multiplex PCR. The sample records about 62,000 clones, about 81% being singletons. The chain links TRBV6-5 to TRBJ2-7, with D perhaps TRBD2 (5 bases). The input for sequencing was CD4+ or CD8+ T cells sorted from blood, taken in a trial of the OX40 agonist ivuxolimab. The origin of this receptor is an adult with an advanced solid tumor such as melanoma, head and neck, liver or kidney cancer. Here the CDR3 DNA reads TGTGCCAGCAGTTACCGCCTCAGGCCGGGGACCTACGAGCAGTACTTC. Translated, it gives CASSYRLRPGTYEQYF.